One and the same sample provided the 27 T cell receptor beta chains below, sequenced in a study of T cells in Graves' hyperthyroidism and ophthalmopathy (dated by TCRdb to the late 2010s). The method behind the library was multiplex PCR. Sequencing instrument: Illumina HiSeq 2000. The TCR beta CDR3 regions were amplified from RNA transcripts. The first round of RT-PCR for the TCR CDR3 was performed with the HTBI primer set and the Qiagen OneStep RT-PCR kit. TCRdb trimmed the raw reads at Q25, called clones with MiXCR and kept productive beta chains. Under each unique CDR3 protein, matching rows form one entry showing the most common genes and DNA. The sample contains 500,000 to 750,000 distinct CDR3 sequences, around 14% of them found a single time. The ten largest clones add up to less than 9.5% of the sample. Sample: blood. These receptors all come from a woman aged 25 to 45 with Graves' hyperthyroidism.

The sample holds many counts of this clonotype. The rearrangement joins TRBV27 to TRBJ2-3, with 9 bases matching TRBD2. The CDR3 is 15 residues long. CDR1 and CDR2 (germline): MNHEY, SMNVEV (reference sequence). V dropped 5 bases and J dropped 5; count of bases not matched to a gene: 8. CDR3 loop: CASSVLAGRGDTQYF. CDR3 in DNA: TGTGCCAGCAGTGTACTAGCGGGCCGAGGAGATACGCAGTATTTT.

This clonotype came up a few times. The chain joins TRBV6-1 to TRBJ2-2; D is tentatively TRBD1 or TRBD2 (5 bases each). The CDR3 length is 15 residues. Germline CDR1 and CDR2: MNHNS and SASEGT. With 5 bases removed from V and 1 base from J, the gap between germline ends came to 11 bases. The CDR3 reads CASSFDGGNTGELFF. CDR3 in DNA: TGTGCCAGCAGTTTCGATGGGGGGAACACCGGGGAGCTGTTTTTT.

This clonotype was counted at least ten times. V is TRBV27 and J is TRBJ2-1; D might be TRBD2 (5 bases). The CDR3 runs to 15 residues. From germline, CDR1 is MNHEY and CDR2 SMNVEV (reference sequence). Trimming cost V 2 bases and J 3 bases, with 11 bases left between them. The DNA of the CDR3 is TGTGCCAGCAGTTTAAGTCGGGGATTCTACAATGAGCAGTTCTTC. It translates to CASSLSRGFYNEQFF.

This chain uses TRBV4-3 with TRBJ2-7; D assignment may be TRBD1 or TRBD2 (5 bases each). Trimming stripped 2 bases from V and 4 bases from J, with 18 bases between. The CDR3 loop spans 16 amino acids. Germline V lookup: CDR1 LGHNA, CDR2 YSLEER. Here the CDR3 DNA reads TGCGCCAGCAGCCAAAGTACCGGGACGGGAATTTACGAGCAGTACTTC. Translated, it gives CASSQSTGTGIYEQYF.

This clonotype was detected a few times. The rearrangement joins TRBV20-1 to TRBJ1-2; 8 bases are shared with TRBD1. This CDR3 is built from 15 residues. The V and J ends lost 0 bases and 4 bases, in that order; junction bases with no gene match: 7. Germline CDR1 is DFQATT and CDR2 is SNEGSKA (reference sequence). CDR3 DNA sequence: TGCAGTGCTAGAGAACCAGGGGGCTTCCTCTATGGCTACACCTTC. Translating it yields CSAREPGGFLYGYTF.

The V gene is TRBV4-1, the J gene TRBJ1-5, with D possibly TRBD1 on 5 matching bases. The CDR3 has 18 amino acids. The germline V gene has CDR1 MGHRA and CDR2 YSYEKL. V was trimmed by 1 base and J by 1 base, leaving 17 bases between them. The CDR3 DNA reads as TGCGCCAGCAGCCAAGGGTTGGTGTCGACAGTGAGCAATCAGCCCCAGCATTTT. It translates to CASSQGLVSTVSNQPQHF.

Worth noting for this clonotype: It may be a read error: a sequence one base away is much more abundant. The chain is built from TRBV18 and TRBJ2-1, with D perhaps matching TRBD2 (5 bases). Per germline, CDR1 KGHSH and CDR2 LQKENI. The CDR3 contains 12 residues. As DNA, the CDR3 is TGTGTCAGCTCACCAATGGGAGTCGGGCAGTTCTTC. It codes for CVSSPMGVGQFF.

This clonotype was detected many times. V and J are TRBV20-1 and TRBJ2-3; 8 positions agree with TRBD1. The V gene end was trimmed by 5 bases and the J gene end by 0 bases; junction bases not matched to a gene: 7. The CDR3 runs 15 residues. Germline CDR1 and CDR2: DFQATT and SNEGSKA (reference sequence). In nucleotides, the CDR3 is TGCAGTGCTCGACAGGGGCAATCTAGCACAGATACGCAGTATTTT. Translating gives CSARQGQSSTDTQYF.

Only one count was recorded for this clonotype. A much larger clone lies a single base off, so this may be a read error. The chain carries TRBV6-5 and TRBJ2-7; D is unresolved. The CDR3 length is 14 residues. Germline-derived CDR1 and CDR2 are MNHEY and SVGAGI. The V end lost 0 bases, the J end lost 3 bases, and 9 bases lay between the germline ends. The CDR3 coding sequence is TGTGCCAGCAGTTACTCGTGGGGAAACTACGAGCAGTACTTC. It encodes CASSYSWGNYEQYF.

CDR3 residues: CATSDASGRAGSTDTQYF. The CDR3 DNA reads TGTGCCACCAGTGATGCTAGCGGGAGGGCGGGTAGCACAGATACGCAGTATTTT. The chain is built from TRBV24-1 and TRBJ2-3; 12 bases line up with TRBD2. The CDR3 has 18 amino acids. V gave up 3 bases and J gave up 0 bases; unmatched junction bases: 6. Germline-derived CDR1 and CDR2 are KGHDR and SFDVKD.

Many counts were recorded for this clonotype. This chain uses TRBV5-1 with TRBJ2-1, with D unresolved. The CDR3 length is 11 residues. V was clipped by 6 bases and J by 8 bases, with 9 bases between them. CDR1 is SGHRS and CDR2 is YFSETQ in the germline V gene. This chain's CDR3 is CASKESYEQFF. In DNA form, the CDR3 reads TGCGCCAGCAAGGAAAGCTATGAGCAGTTCTTC.

This clonotype was recorded at least ten times. This sequence joins TRBV29-1 and TRBJ1-1; D is perhaps TRBD1 (6 bases). The germline V gene has CDR1 SQVTM and CDR2 ANQGSEA. V was shortened by 6 bases and J by 3 bases, with 17 bases between the two germline ends. The CDR3 has 14 residues. The CDR3 sequence: CSVDPDTGYTEAFF. Here the CDR3 DNA reads TGCAGCGTCGATCCAGACACAGGGTACACTGAAGCTTTCTTT. Variable domain in full (rest from reference TRBV29-1 and TRBJ1-1): SAVISQKPSRDICQRGTSLTIQCQVDSQVTMMFWYRQQPGQSLTLIATANQGSEATYESGFVIDKFPISRPNLTFSTLTVSNMSPEDSSIYLCSVDPDTGYTEAFFGQGTRLTVV.

This clonotype was seen ten or more times. The V call is TRBV12-5, the J call TRBJ1-5, with D hard to call. V was cut by 6 bases and J by 4 bases, with 4 bases left in between. Germline values: CDR1 LGHNT, CDR2 FRNRAP. The CDR3 has 11 residues. The CDR3 here is CASGANQPQHF. CDR3 DNA sequence: TGTGCTAGTGGAGCAAATCAGCCCCAGCATTTT.

The chain employs TRBV5-1 and TRBJ2-7; 8 bases line up with TRBD2. Looked up from germline, CDR1 is SGHRS and CDR2 is YFSETQ. The CDR3 totals 15 residues. The trim removed 2 bases at V and 2 bases at J, leaving 6 bases unmatched. As DNA, the CDR3 is TGCGCCAGCAGCTTACTAGCGGAGCCAACCTACGAGCAGTACTTC. It encodes CASSLLAEPTYEQYF.

The V call is TRBV19, the J call TRBJ2-1; no reliable D call. Germline V CDR1 and CDR2: LNHDA, SQIVND (reference sequence). The CDR3 covers 14 residues. Trimming cost V 4 bases and J 5 bases, with 12 bases left between them. CDR3 amino acids: CASSTPSLNNEQFF. The CDR3 DNA follows: TGTGCCAGTAGTACCCCCTCCCTAAACAATGAGCAGTTCTTC.

The table lists this clonotype with many counts. V and J are TRBV5-4 and TRBJ1-2, with D hard to call. Germline CDR1 is SGHNT and CDR2 is YYREEE (reference sequence). V dropped 3 bases and J dropped 5 bases, with 11 bases sitting between them. The CDR3 length is 13 residues. Here the CDR3 reads CASSSTGGYGYTF. In DNA form, the CDR3 reads TGTGCCAGCAGCTCAACCGGAGGATATGGCTACACCTTC.

A word on this clonotype: A read error may account for a junction end that differs from germline. The chain employs TRBV20-1 and TRBJ2-1; 10 positions match TRBD1. The CDR3 is made up of 15 amino acids. Germline V gene sequence: CDR1 DFQATT, CDR2 SNEGSKA (reference sequence). The CDR3 nucleotides read TGCAATGCTAGAGATCGGGGACAGGGGTACAATGAGCAGTTCTTC. As protein: CNARDRGQGYNEQFF.

This chain connects TRBV6-2 or TRBV6-3 to TRBJ2-1; D ambiguous. Germline-derived CDR1 and CDR2 are MNHEY and SVGEGT. The V gene lost 5 bases and the J gene lost 8 bases, with 10 bases spanning the gap. The CDR3 covers 12 residues. The CDR3 DNA is TGTGCCAGCAGTCAGGTGGTCCATGAGCAGTTCTTC. It translates to CASSQVVHEQFF.

The rearrangement links TRBV12-3 or TRBV12-4 to TRBJ1-5; D perhaps matches TRBD1 (5 bases). Trimming stripped 7 bases from V and 5 bases from J, with 15 bases between. The CDR3 has 14 residues. CDR3 in DNA: TGTGCCAGCACGGGAGTTGCCAGGGATCAGCCCCAGCATTTT. It encodes CASTGVARDQPQHF.

In its sample, this clonotype was seen many times. This chain joins TRBV5-1 and TRBJ2-2, with a possible D match to TRBD1 (6 bases). The CDR3 loop spans 14 amino acids. Trimming removed 1 base from V and 4 bases from J, with 8 bases in between. CDR1 and CDR2 from the germline V gene are SGHRS and YFSETQ. The CDR3 DNA reads TGCGCCAGCAGCTTGATACAGGGCACCGGGGAGCTGTTTTTT. Translated, it gives CASSLIQGTGELFF.

This clonotype was seen a few times. J is TRBJ2-1 and V is TRBV24-1; 13 bases are a match to TRBD2. The CDR3 totals 16 residues. CDR1 and CDR2 from the germline V gene are KGHDR and SFDVKD. V shed 3 bases and J 7 bases; nucleotides not matched to a gene: 5. CDR3 DNA: TGTGCCACCAGTGATCCCACTAGCGGGGGGGCTAATGAGCAGTTCTTC. This codes for CATSDPTSGGANEQFF.

The V call is TRBV12-3 or TRBV12-4, the J call TRBJ2-5; 13 bases map to TRBD2. V lost 5 bases and J lost 5; bases outside the gene matches: 8. The CDR3 is 16 amino acids. The CDR3 DNA reads TGTGCCAGCAGTGGGACTAGCGGGGCCTTGGGGGAGACCCAGTACTTC. Encoded protein: CASSGTSGALGETQYF.

The CDR3 is CASSSMTGYQPQHF. CDR3 sequence (DNA): TGTGCCAGTAGTTCCATGACAGGCTATCAGCCCCAGCATTTT. The chain links TRBV19 to TRBJ1-5; the D gene is possibly TRBD1 (6 bases). The ends were cut back, 5 bases at V and 5 bases at J, with 13 bases in the middle. CDR1 and CDR2 (germline): LNHDA, SQIVND (reference sequence). The CDR3 totals 14 residues.

This clonotype was counted at least ten times. This chain joins TRBV2 and TRBJ1-2; no definite D call. There are 12 residues in the CDR3. Between the trimmed V and J ends, which lost 5 bases and 3 bases, there was a span of 7 bases. The germline V gene has CDR1 SNHLY and CDR2 FYNNEI. Written as DNA, the CDR3 is TGTGCCAGCAGTCGGGTGGACTATGGCTACACCTTC. It codes for CASSRVDYGYTF.

A few counts support this clonotype. The chain carries TRBV7-9 and TRBJ2-3; 11 nucleotides align to TRBD2. CDR3 size: 17 residues. CDR1 and CDR2 from the germline V gene are SEHNR and FQNEAQ (reference sequence). With 5 bases clipped from V and 4 bases from J, the junction kept 11 bases outside the gene matches. The CDR3 region has the DNA TGTGCCAGCAGCCCCCGAACTAGCGGGAGCGTGGCAGATACGCAGTATTTT. This sequence encodes CASSPRTSGSVADTQYF. The full variable domain, its missing parts supplied by reference TRBV7-9 and TRBJ2-3, is DTGVSQNPRHKITKRGQNVTFRCDPISEHNRLYWYRQTLGQGPEFLTYFQNEAQLEKSRLLSDRFSAERPKGSFSTLEIQRTEQGDSAMYLCASSPRTSGSVADTQYFGPGTRLTVL.

J is TRBJ1-4 and V is TRBV6-2 or TRBV6-3, with 9 positions matching TRBD1. The CDR3 is 16 residues long. V was pared by 5 bases and J by 4 bases, with 8 bases of the junction left unmatched. CDR1 is MNHEY and CDR2 is SVGEGT in the germline V gene. The CDR3 coding sequence is TGTGCCAGCAGTAAGGGGCAGGGACAGGGTAATGAAAAACTGTTTTTT. Its translation: CASSKGQGQGNEKLFF.

This clonotype was seen many times. This chain connects TRBV7-2 to TRBJ2-3, with 10 bases that match TRBD1. Losses at the gene ends were 3 bases for V and 1 base for J; bases not matched to a gene: 4. CDR1 is SGHTA, CDR2 FQGNSA, per germline. This CDR3 contains 16 residues. The chain's CDR3 is CASSFRTGGGTDTQYF. CDR3 DNA: TGTGCCAGCAGCTTTAGGACAGGGGGAGGCACAGATACGCAGTATTTT.